The count of the clone carrying this TCR beta chain is one. Its antigen is not identified. Other DNA sequences from this sample encode an identical CDR3 as well. The table came from immunoSEQ multiplex PCR; TCRdb's copy has only in-frame clones and leaves some out. The sample lists about 1.5 million clones, around 98% occurring once. This sample was included in a study of shared clonotypes between healthy human individuals. Notes on the study in general: Collection of samples was limited to blood; tissue repertoires likely differ.

With 6 bases removed from V and 5 bases from J, the gap between germline ends came to 5 bases. The CDR3 is 10 residues long. Germline CDR1 SQVTM, CDR2 ANQGSEA. The rearrangement joins TRBV29-1 to TRBJ2-1; the D gene could be TRBD1 or TRBD2 (5 bases each). Sequencing was done on a sample of naive CD4+ T cells sorted from blood. Noted subset: CD45RA+ positively selected. The receptor was derived from a man aged 25 to 45 in good health. The CDR3 loop reads CSVGHNEQFF. CDR3 sequence (DNA): TGCAGCGTGGGACACAATGAGCAGTTCTTC.